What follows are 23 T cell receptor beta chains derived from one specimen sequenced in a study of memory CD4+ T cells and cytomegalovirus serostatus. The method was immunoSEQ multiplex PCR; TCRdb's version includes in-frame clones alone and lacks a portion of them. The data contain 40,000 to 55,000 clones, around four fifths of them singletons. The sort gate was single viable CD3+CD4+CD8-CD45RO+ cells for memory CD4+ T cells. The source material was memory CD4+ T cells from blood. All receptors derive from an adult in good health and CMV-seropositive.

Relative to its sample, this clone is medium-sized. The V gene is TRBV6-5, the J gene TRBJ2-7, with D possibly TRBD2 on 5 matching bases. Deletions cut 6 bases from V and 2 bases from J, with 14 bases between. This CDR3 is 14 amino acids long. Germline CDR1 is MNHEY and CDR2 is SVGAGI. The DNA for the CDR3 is TGTGCCAGCAGCCCCGGGATAACCGCCTACGAGCAGTACTTC. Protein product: CASSPGITAYEQYF.

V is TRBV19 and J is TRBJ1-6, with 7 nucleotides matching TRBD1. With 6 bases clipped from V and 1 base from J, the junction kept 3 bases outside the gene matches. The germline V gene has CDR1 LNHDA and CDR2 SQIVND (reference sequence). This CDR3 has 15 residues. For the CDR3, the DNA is TGTGCCAGTAGGGCCAGGGGGTCCTATAATTCACCCCTCCACTTT. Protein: CASRARGSYNSPLHF.

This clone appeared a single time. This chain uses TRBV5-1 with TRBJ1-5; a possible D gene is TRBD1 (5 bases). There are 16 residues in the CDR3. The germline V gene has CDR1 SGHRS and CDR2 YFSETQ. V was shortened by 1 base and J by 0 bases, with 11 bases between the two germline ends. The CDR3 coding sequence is TGCGCCAGCAGCTTGAGGCCGACAGATAGCAATCAGCCCCAGCATTTT. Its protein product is CASSLRPTDSNQPQHF. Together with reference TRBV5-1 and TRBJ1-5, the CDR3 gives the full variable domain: KAGVTQTPRYLIKTRGQQVTLSCSPISGHRSVSWYQQTPGQGLQFLFEYFSETQRNKGNFPGRFSGRQFSNSRSEMNVSTLELGDSALYLCASSLRPTDSNQPQHFGDGTRLSIL.

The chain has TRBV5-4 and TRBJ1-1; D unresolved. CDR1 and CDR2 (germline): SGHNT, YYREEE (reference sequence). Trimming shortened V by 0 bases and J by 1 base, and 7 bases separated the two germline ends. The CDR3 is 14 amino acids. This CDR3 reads CASSLGLKNTEAFF. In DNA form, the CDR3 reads TGTGCCAGCAGCTTGGGGCTCAAGAACACTGAAGCTTTCTTT.

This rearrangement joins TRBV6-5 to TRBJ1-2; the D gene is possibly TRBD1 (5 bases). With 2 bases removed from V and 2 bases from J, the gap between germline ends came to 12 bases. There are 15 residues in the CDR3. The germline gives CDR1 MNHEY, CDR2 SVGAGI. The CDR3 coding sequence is TGTGCCAGCAGTTACGCAGCCAGGGAGAACTATGGCTACACCTTC. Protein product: CASSYAARENYGYTF.

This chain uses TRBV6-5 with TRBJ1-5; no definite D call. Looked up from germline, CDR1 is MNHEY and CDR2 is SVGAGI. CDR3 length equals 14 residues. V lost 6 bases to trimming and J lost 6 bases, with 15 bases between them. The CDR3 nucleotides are TGTGCCAGCAGACCGGACGCGGGCGGTCAGCCCCAGCATTTT. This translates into CASRPDAGGQPQHF.

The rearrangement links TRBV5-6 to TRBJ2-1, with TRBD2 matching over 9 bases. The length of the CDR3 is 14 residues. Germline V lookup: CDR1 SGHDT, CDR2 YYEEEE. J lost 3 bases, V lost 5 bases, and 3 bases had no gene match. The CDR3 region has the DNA TGTGCCAGCAGTTATAGCGGGGGCTACAATGAGCAGTTCTTC. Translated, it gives CASSYSGGYNEQFF. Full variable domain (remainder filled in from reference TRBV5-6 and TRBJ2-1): DAGVTQSPTHLIKTRGQQVTLRCSPKSGHDTVSWYQQALGQGPQFIFQYYEEEERQRGNFPDRFSGHQFPNYSSELNVNALLLGDSALYLCASSYSGGYNEQFFGPGTRLTVL.

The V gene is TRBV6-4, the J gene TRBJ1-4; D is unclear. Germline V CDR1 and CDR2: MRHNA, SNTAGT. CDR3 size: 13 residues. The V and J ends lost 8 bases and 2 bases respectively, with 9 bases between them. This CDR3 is CASHRETNEKLFF. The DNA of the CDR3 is TGTGCCAGCCATAGGGAGACTAATGAAAAACTGTTTTTT.

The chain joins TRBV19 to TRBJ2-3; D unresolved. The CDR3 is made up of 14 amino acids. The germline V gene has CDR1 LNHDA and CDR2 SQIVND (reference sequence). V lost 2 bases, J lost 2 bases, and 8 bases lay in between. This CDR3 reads CASSIRATTDTQYF. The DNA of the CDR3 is TGTGCCAGTAGTATAAGGGCCACCACAGATACGCAGTATTTT.

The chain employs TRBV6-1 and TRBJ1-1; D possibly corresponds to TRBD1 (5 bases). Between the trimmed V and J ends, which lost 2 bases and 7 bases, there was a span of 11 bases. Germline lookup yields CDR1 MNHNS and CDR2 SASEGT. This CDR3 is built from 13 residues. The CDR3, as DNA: TGTGCCAGCAGTGAAAGCTGGGGGAATGAAGCTTTCTTT. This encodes CASSESWGNEAFF.

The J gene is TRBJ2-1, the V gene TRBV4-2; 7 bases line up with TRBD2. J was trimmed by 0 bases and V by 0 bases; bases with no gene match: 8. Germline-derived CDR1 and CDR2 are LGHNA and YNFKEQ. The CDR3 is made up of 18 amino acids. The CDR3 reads CASSQDPYGGNSYNEQFF. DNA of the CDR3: TGTGCCAGCAGCCAAGATCCCTACGGGGGGAACTCCTACAATGAGCAGTTCTTC.

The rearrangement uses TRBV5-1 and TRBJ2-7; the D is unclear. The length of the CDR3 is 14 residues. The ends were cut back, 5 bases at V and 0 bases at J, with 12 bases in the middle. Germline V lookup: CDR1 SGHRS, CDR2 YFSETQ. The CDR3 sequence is CASRDGRSSYEQYF. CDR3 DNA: TGCGCCAGCAGAGACGGAAGGAGCTCCTACGAGCAGTACTTC.

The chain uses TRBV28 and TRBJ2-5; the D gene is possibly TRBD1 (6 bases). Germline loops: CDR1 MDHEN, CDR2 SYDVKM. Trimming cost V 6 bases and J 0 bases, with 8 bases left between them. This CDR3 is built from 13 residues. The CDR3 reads CASSDRNQETQYF. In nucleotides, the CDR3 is TGTGCCAGCAGCGACAGGAACCAAGAGACCCAGTACTTC. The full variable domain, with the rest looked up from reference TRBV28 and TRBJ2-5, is DVKVTQSSRYLVKRTGEKVFLECVQDMDHENMFWYRQDPGLGLRLIYFSYDVKMKEKGDIPEGYSVSREKKERFSLILESASTNQTSMYLCASSDRNQETQYFGPGTRLLVL.

The CDR3 region has the DNA TGTGCCAGCTCACCACCCATAGCGGGGAGCGTGGAGACCCAGTACTTC. This sequence encodes CASSPPIAGSVETQYF. The chain joins TRBV18 to TRBJ2-5, with TRBD2 identical over 8 bases. The CDR3 sequence is 16 residues long. Germline V gene lookup returns CDR1 KGHSH and CDR2 LQKENI. V dropped 0 bases and J dropped 5; count of bases not matched to a gene: 8.

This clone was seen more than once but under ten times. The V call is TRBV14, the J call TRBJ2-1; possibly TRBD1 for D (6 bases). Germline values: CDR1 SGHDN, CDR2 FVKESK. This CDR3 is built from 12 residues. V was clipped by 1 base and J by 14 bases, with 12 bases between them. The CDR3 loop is CASSQGVGTKFF. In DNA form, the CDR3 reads TGTGCCAGCAGCCAAGGGGTGGGGACAAAGTTCTTC.

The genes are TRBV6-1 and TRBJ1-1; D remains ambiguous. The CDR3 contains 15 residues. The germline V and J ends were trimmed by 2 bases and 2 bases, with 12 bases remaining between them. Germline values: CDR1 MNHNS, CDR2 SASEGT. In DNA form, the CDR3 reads TGTGCCAGCAGTGAAAGGTGGTCTGGAAACACTGAAGCTTTCTTT. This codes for CASSERWSGNTEAFF.

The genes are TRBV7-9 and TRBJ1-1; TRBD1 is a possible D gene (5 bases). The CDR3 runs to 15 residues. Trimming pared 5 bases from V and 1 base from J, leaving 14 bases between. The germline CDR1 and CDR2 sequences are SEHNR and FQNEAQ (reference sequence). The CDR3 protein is CASSALVGGNTEAFF. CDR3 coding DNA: TGTGCCAGCAGCGCCTTAGTTGGGGGGAACACTGAAGCTTTCTTT.

CDR3: CASSERRRGTRNTEAFF. The CDR3, as DNA: TGTGCCAGCAGTGAACGGAGGCGGGGCACTAGGAACACTGAAGCTTTCTTT. The chain uses TRBV6-1 and TRBJ1-1; D may be TRBD1 (5 bases). Looked up from germline, CDR1 is MNHNS and CDR2 is SASEGT. The CDR3 is made up of 17 amino acids. The V gene lost 2 bases and the J gene lost 1 base, with 17 bases spanning the gap.

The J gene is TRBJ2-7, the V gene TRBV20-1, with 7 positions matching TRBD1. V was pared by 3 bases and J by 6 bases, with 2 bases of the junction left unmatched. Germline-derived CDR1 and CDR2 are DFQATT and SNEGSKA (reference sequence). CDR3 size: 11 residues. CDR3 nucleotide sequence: TGCAGTGCTAGGACAGGGAGCGAGCAGTACTTC. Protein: CSARTGSEQYF.

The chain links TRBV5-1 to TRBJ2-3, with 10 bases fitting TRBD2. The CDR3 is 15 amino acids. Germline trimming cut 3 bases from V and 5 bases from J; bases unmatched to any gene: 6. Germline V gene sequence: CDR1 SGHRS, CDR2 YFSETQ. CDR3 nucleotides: TGCGCCAGCAGCTGGGGACTAGCGACGGGAGATACGCAGTATTTT. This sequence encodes CASSWGLATGDTQYF.

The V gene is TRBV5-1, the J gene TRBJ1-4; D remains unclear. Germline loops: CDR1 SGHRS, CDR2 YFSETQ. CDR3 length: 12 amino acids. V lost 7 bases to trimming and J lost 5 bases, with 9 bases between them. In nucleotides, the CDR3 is TGCGCCAGCTGGGCGGAAAATGAAAAACTGTTTTTT. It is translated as CASWAENEKLFF.

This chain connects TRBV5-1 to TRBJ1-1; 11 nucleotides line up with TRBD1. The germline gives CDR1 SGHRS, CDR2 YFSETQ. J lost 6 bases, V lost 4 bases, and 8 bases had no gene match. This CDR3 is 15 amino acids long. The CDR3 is CASSPWTGGKAEAFF. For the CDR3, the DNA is TGCGCCAGCAGCCCTTGGACAGGGGGCAAAGCTGAAGCTTTCTTT.

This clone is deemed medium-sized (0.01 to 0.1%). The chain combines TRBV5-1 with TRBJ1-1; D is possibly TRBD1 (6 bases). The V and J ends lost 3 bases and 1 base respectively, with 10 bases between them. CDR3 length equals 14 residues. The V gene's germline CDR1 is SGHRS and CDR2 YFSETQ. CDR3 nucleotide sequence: TGCGCCAGCAGCTCGGACAGAACGAACACTGAAGCTTTCTTT. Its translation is CASSSDRTNTEAFF.